Below, 17 T cell receptor beta chains from the same sample are listed, as sequenced in a study of T cell repertoires and Cas9 in healthy adults. Sequencing used immunoSEQ multiplex PCR; TCRdb keeps in-frame clones, though not all of them. The table includes 15,000 or so clones, about nine tenths detected once. The sample was Tregs (CD4+, CD25+, CD127-, CD137-, CD154-) from PBMCs; culture status not recorded. These receptors originate from a human donor in good health.

V is TRBV21-1 and J is TRBJ1-1. TRBV21-1 is a known pseudogene. The CDR3 covers 15 residues. CDR3 region: CASSIGWPPNTEAFF. The DNA for the CDR3 is TGTGCCAGCAGCATCGGTTGGCCTCCAAACACTGAAGCTTTCTTT.

In its sample, this clone was seen once. The chain uses TRBV11-2 and TRBJ2-3, with D maybe TRBD2 (7 bases). V lost 0 bases, J lost 6 bases, and 22 bases lay in between. CDR1 and CDR2 (germline): SGHAT, FQNNGV. The CDR3 extends over 18 amino acids. As DNA, the CDR3 is TGTGCCAGCAGCTTAGATCTGAGGGGGGGTATTGTAGCGGATACGCAGTATTTT. The encoded protein is CASSLDLRGGIVADTQYF.

The CDR3 DNA follows: TGTGCCAGCAGCCCAGCCGGGGGGACAGATACGCAGTATTTT. This gives the protein CASSPAGGTDTQYF. This chain uses TRBV4-2 with TRBJ2-3; 7 bases match TRBD2. Trimming removed 4 bases from V and 3 bases from J; junction bases left unmatched: 4. Per the germline V gene, CDR1 is LGHNA and CDR2 is YNFKEQ. The CDR3 spans 14 residues.

The chain has TRBV5-1 and TRBJ1-1; D gene unclear. The CDR3 runs 13 residues. Germline-derived CDR1 and CDR2 are SGHRS and YFSETQ. With 5 bases removed from V and 1 base from J, the gap between germline ends came to 9 bases. CDR3 bases: TGCGCCAGCAGGGTCCAGCAGAACACTGAAGCTTTCTTT. Translation gives CASRVQQNTEAFF.

This chain joins TRBV11-2 and TRBJ2-3; D unclear. CDR1 and CDR2 from the germline V gene are SGHAT and FQNNGV. The CDR3 loop spans 12 amino acids. Trimming took off 5 bases at V and 5 bases at J, with 8 bases between the two ends. The CDR3 spells CASSHHLDTQYF. In DNA, the CDR3 is TGTGCCAGCAGCCACCATCTAGATACGCAGTATTTT.

This sequence joins TRBV9 and TRBJ1-4; D ambiguous. The CDR3 is made up of 14 amino acids. Trimming stripped 0 bases from V and 7 bases from J, with 10 bases between. The germline V gene has CDR1 SGDLS and CDR2 YYNGEE. The CDR3 region is CASSVDQYAEKLFF. CDR3 bases: TGTGCCAGCAGCGTAGATCAGTACGCTGAAAAACTGTTTTTT.

The chain has TRBV2 and TRBJ1-1; D not resolved. Germline CDR1 is SNHLY and CDR2 is FYNNEI. The CDR3 is made up of 12 amino acids. The V end lost 4 bases, the J end lost 1 base, and 4 bases lay between the germline ends. The CDR3 loop is CASSVGNTEAFF. The CDR3 bases are TGTGCCAGCAGTGTTGGGAACACTGAAGCTTTCTTT.

V is TRBV15 and J is TRBJ1-2, with 8 bases aligning to TRBD1. V shed 0 bases, J shed 6 bases, and the junction held 12 bases outside the gene matches. In germline, CDR1 is LNHNV, CDR2 YYDKDF (reference sequence). This CDR3 spans 17 amino acids. Here the CDR3 reads CATSRDKRDRRIHGYTF. The CDR3 nucleotides read TGTGCCACCAGCAGAGATAAAAGGGACAGGCGAATACATGGCTACACCTTC.

The chain uses TRBV7-8 and TRBJ1-1; tentative D call: TRBD1 (5 bases). This CDR3 has 12 amino acids. Trimming removed 1 base at V and 11 bases at J, with 11 bases between. Per germline, CDR1 SGHVS and CDR2 FQNEAQ. DNA of the CDR3: TGTGCCAGCAGCTTAGTGAGGGGAAGTGCTTTCTTT. It specifies CASSLVRGSAFF.

The V gene is TRBV6-1, the J gene TRBJ2-1, with TRBD2 identical over 10 bases. Germline CDR1 is MNHNS and CDR2 is SASEGT. The CDR3 covers 15 residues. The ends lost 6 bases at V and 9 bases at J; junction bases unmatched: 11. The chain's CDR3 is CASSLSGGATTEQFF. The DNA for the CDR3 is TGTGCCAGCAGCCTAAGCGGGGGGGCTACCACTGAGCAGTTCTTC.

The genes are TRBV6-5 and TRBJ2-3, with 8 bases identical to TRBD2. The CDR3 length is 15 residues. V lost 0 bases and J lost 1; bases outside the gene matches: 0. Per germline, CDR1 MNHEY and CDR2 SVGAGI. CDR3 sequence reads: CASSYSTSGTDTQYF. The CDR3 coding sequence is TGTGCCAGCAGTTACTCGACTAGCGGCACAGATACGCAGTATTTT.

The count of this clone is one. The CDR3 DNA reads as TGTGCCAGCTCACCACGGGGGCTCCGAGTTCCCCAAGAGACCCAGTACTTC. This encodes CASSPRGLRVPQETQYF. V usage is TRBV18 and J usage is TRBJ2-5, with a possible D match to TRBD1 (6 bases). CDR1 is KGHSH and CDR2 is LQKENI in the germline V gene. Trimming pared 1 base from V and 1 base from J, leaving 16 bases between. There are 17 residues in the CDR3. Full variable domain (missing parts from reference TRBV18 and TRBJ2-5): NAGVMQNPRHLVRRRGQEARLRCSPMKGHSHVYWYRQLPEEGLKFMVYLQKENIIDESGMPKERFSAEFPKEGPSILRIQQVVRGDSAAYFCASSPRGLRVPQETQYFGPGTRLLVL.

The V call is TRBV5-1, the J call TRBJ1-2; tentatively, D is TRBD1 (5 bases). Germline V gene data show CDR1 as SGHRS and CDR2 as YFSETQ. Trimming removed 0 bases from V and 9 bases from J, with 21 bases in between. The CDR3 covers 16 residues. CDR3 residues: CASSLGGSVTRSSYTF. The CDR3 DNA follows: TGCGCCAGCAGCTTGGGGGGGTCCGTGACCCGCTCAAGCTACACCTTC.

The genes are TRBV12-5 and TRBJ1-1; D might be TRBD1 (6 bases). V was trimmed by 5 bases and J by 1 base, leaving 8 bases between them. Germline CDR1 LGHNT, CDR2 FRNRAP. This CDR3 spans 13 amino acids. The CDR3 loop is CASGETGNTEAFF. In DNA, the CDR3 is TGTGCTAGTGGTGAGACAGGGAACACTGAAGCTTTCTTT. The full variable domain, completed using reference TRBV12-5 and TRBJ1-1, is DARVTQTPRHKVTEMGQEVTMRCQPILGHNTVFWYRQTMMQGLELLAYFRNRAPLDDSGMPKDRFSAEMPDATLATLKIQPSEPRDSAVYFCASGETGNTEAFFGQGTRLTVV.

This sequence joins TRBV5-5 and TRBJ2-3; D not resolved. In germline, CDR1 is SGHKS, CDR2 YYEKEE (reference sequence). Trimming removed 2 bases at V and 5 bases at J, with 9 bases between. This CDR3 has 13 residues. This chain's CDR3 is CASSFSTQDTQYF. The CDR3 DNA follows: TGTGCCAGCAGCTTCTCAACCCAAGATACGCAGTATTTT.

The V and J genes are TRBV6-1 and TRBJ1-1, with D uncertain. The CDR3 runs 12 residues. Germline CDR1 MNHNS, CDR2 SASEGT. V was pared by 5 bases and J by 7 bases, with 11 bases between. CDR3 region: CASSRLGYEAFF. The DNA of the CDR3 is TGTGCCAGCAGTCGACTAGGATATGAAGCTTTCTTT.

This sequence joins TRBV10-3 and TRBJ2-3; 7 bases match TRBD1. V shed 0 bases, J shed 0 bases, and the junction held 0 bases outside the gene matches. This CDR3 has 15 residues. CDR1 and CDR2 (germline): ENHRY, SYGVKD. CDR3 loop: CAISESGQSTDTQYF. DNA for the CDR3: TGTGCCATCAGTGAGTCGGGACAGAGCACAGATACGCAGTATTTT.